The 21 T cell receptor beta chains reported below all come from one sample, sequenced in a study of T-cell reconstitution after alpha-beta-depleted transplantation in children. Researchers prepared the TCRbeta library using unique molecular identifiers, the study reports. MiXCR, applied by TCRdb to the PCR reads, yields one record per CDR3 protein. Of approximately 640,000 distinct CDR3 sequences in the sample, approximately 16% were seen once. Sequenced here: PBMCs from the stem cell graft donor, sampled from the stem cell graft. Every receptor here comes from a human donor who donated a stem cell graft to a child with acute myeloid leukemia.

This clonotype was detected only a few times. The gene calls are TRBV5-6 and TRBJ2-1; D possibly matches TRBD1 or TRBD2 (5 bases each). Germline lookup yields CDR1 SGHDT and CDR2 YYEEEE. The length of the CDR3 is 17 residues. V was trimmed by 4 bases and J by 0 bases, leaving 17 bases between them. The CDR3 nucleotides read TGTGCCAGCAGCATGGGACCCCCCCGGAGCTCCTACAATGAGCAGTTCTTC. It encodes CASSMGPPRSSYNEQFF.

This rearrangement joins TRBV9 to TRBJ2-3; D not certain. This CDR3 spans 13 amino acids. Germline V gives CDR1 SGDLS, CDR2 YYNGEE. Trimming took off 4 bases at V and 4 bases at J, with 10 bases between the two ends. The chain's CDR3 is CASSSYVPDTQYF. CDR3 nucleotides: TGTGCCAGCAGCTCCTATGTGCCAGATACGCAGTATTTT.

V and J are TRBV11-2 and TRBJ1-3; 7 bases are a match to TRBD1. CDR1 SGHAT and CDR2 FQNNGV come from the germline V gene. This CDR3 is built from 17 residues. The junction had 6 bases not matched to a gene; V was cut back by 1 base and J by 0 bases. CDR3 DNA: TGTGCCAGCAGCTTAGGAGGGGGCGAATCCTCTGGAAACACCATATATTTT. Protein: CASSLGGGESSGNTIYF. The variable domain in full, with the rest retrieved from reference TRBV11-2 and TRBJ1-3, is EAGVAQSPRYKIIEKRQSVAFWCNPISGHATLYWYQQILGQGPKLLIQFQNNGVVDDSQLPKDRFSAERLKGVDSTLKIQPAKLEDSAVYLCASSLGGGESSGNTIYFGEGSWLTVV.

The chain employs TRBV9 and TRBJ2-3; TRBD2 matches at 8 bases. In germline, CDR1 is SGDLS, CDR2 YYNGEE. This CDR3 region has 16 residues. Trimming took 1 base from V and 7 from J; bases not matched to a gene: 11. The CDR3 is CASSVMAGGSSHTQYF. The CDR3 region has the DNA TGTGCCAGCAGCGTAATGGCGGGGGGATCCAGTCATACGCAGTATTTT.

This clonotype was detected only a few times. The chain is built from TRBV7-6 and TRBJ1-4; D might be TRBD1 (5 bases). With 5 bases removed from V and 5 bases from J, the gap between germline ends came to 21 bases. The CDR3 is made up of 17 amino acids. CDR1 is SGHVS, CDR2 FNYEAQ, per germline. CDR3 nucleotides: TGTGCCAGCAGCGCTAGCCCAGGGACCGCCTGGAATGAAAAACTGTTTTTT. Translation gives CASSASPGTAWNEKLFF.

This clonotype has more than one count but fewer than ten. This chain links TRBV7-2 with TRBJ2-1; a weak D match, TRBD2 (5 bases). This CDR3 has 17 amino acids. V lost 3 bases, J lost 0 bases, and 15 bases lay in between. Germline-derived CDR1 and CDR2 are SGHTA and FQGNSA. CDR3: CASSLDFSGLSYNEQFF. As DNA, the CDR3 is TGTGCCAGCAGCTTGGACTTCTCCGGCCTCTCCTACAATGAGCAGTTCTTC. Together with reference TRBV7-2 and TRBJ2-1, the CDR3 gives the full variable domain: GAGVSQSPSNKVTEKGKDVELRCDPISGHTALYWYRQSLGQGLEFLIYFQGNSAPDKSGLPSDRFSAERTGGSVSTLTIQRTQQEDSAVYLCASSLDFSGLSYNEQFFGPGTRLTVL.

This clonotype was recorded many times. The rearrangement links TRBV9 to TRBJ1-2; 8 bases fit TRBD1. CDR3 size: 14 residues. CDR1 and CDR2 from the germline V gene are SGDLS and YYNGEE. V was clipped by 0 bases and J by 7 bases; unmatched bases: 5. CDR3: CASSVADRGTGYTF. CDR3 sequence (DNA): TGTGCCAGCAGCGTAGCTGACAGGGGAACTGGCTACACCTTC. The entire variable domain, with the rest obtained from reference TRBV9 and TRBJ1-2, is as follows: DSGVTQTPKHLITATGQRVTLRCSPRSGDLSVYWYQQSLDQGLQFLIQYYNGEERAKGNILERFSAQQFPDLHSELNLSSLELGDSALYFCASSVADRGTGYTFGSGTRLTVV.

This clonotype was picked up many times. The gene calls are TRBV20-1 and TRBJ1-4, with 9 nucleotides matching TRBD1. V dropped 0 bases and J dropped 3; count of bases not matched to a gene: 5. The CDR3 loop spans 16 amino acids. Germline CDR1 is DFQATT and CDR2 is SNEGSKA (reference sequence). CDR3 region: CSARDRGQGPNEKLFF. The CDR3 region has the DNA TGCAGTGCTAGAGATCGGGGACAGGGACCTAATGAAAAACTGTTTTTT.

This clonotype was counted many times. The chain carries TRBV20-1 and TRBJ2-1, with 9 bases matching TRBD1. CDR3 length: 14 amino acids. V lost 2 bases to trimming and J lost 15 bases; unmatched junction nucleotides: 14. Germline V lookup: CDR1 DFQATT, CDR2 SNEGSKA (reference sequence). In nucleotides, the CDR3 is TGCAGTGCTAGACCGGGGACAGGGTCGCCCCACGTGTTCTTC. Translation: CSARPGTGSPHVFF.

The chain joins TRBV11-2 to TRBJ2-5, with D perhaps matching TRBD1 (5 bases). The CDR3 extends over 15 amino acids. V lost 4 bases, J lost 5 bases, and 17 bases lay in between. Germline CDR1 SGHAT, CDR2 FQNNGV. DNA of the CDR3: TGTGCCAGCAGCTCCACTGGGGCGGAATGGGAGACCCAGTACTTC. Translated: CASSSTGAEWETQYF.

This clonotype was counted ten times or more. The chain combines TRBV20-1 with TRBJ2-7; D remains unclear. The CDR3 loop spans 13 amino acids. Germline-derived CDR1 and CDR2 are DFQATT and SNEGSKA (reference sequence). V lost 5 bases and J lost 3, with 14 bases in between. The CDR3: CSADSSGDYEQYF. The DNA for the CDR3 is TGCAGTGCTGACTCTAGTGGTGACTACGAGCAGTACTTC.

The chain uses TRBV20-1 and TRBJ2-3; D might be TRBD1 or TRBD2, each matching 6 bases. Deletions cut 0 bases from V and 3 bases from J, with 13 bases between. Germline lookup yields CDR1 DFQATT and CDR2 SNEGSKA (reference sequence). The CDR3 length is 15 residues. The CDR3 here is CSARDRGGPTDTQYF. For the CDR3, the DNA is TGCAGTGCTAGAGATCGAGGGGGGCCGACAGATACGCAGTATTTT.

The rearrangement uses TRBV6-1 and TRBJ2-5; weak D call: TRBD1 (6 bases). V lost 4 bases to trimming and J lost 5 bases, with 17 bases between them. There are 15 residues in the CDR3. Germline assignment: CDR1 MNHNS and CDR2 SASEGT. The CDR3 sequence: CASSVNRASGETQYF. CDR3 DNA sequence: TGTGCCAGCAGTGTGAACAGGGCCTCGGGGGAGACCCAGTACTTC.

This sequence joins TRBV6-1 and TRBJ2-3; 8 bases match TRBD1. Germline values: CDR1 MNHNS, CDR2 SASEGT. The CDR3 length is 14 residues. V gave up 7 bases and J gave up 5 bases; unmatched junction bases: 8. The CDR3, as DNA: TGTGCCAGCACCACCCGGACAGGGCTAGATACGCAGTATTTT. Amino acid sequence: CASTTRTGLDTQYF.

The table lists this clonotype with many counts. J is TRBJ1-5 and V is TRBV7-9, with D perhaps TRBD1 (5 bases). Between the trimmed V and J ends, which lost 5 bases and 7 bases, there was a span of 18 bases. In germline, CDR1 is SEHNR, CDR2 FQNEAQ (reference sequence). This CDR3 comprises 15 residues. CDR3 bases: TGTGCCAGCAGCCCGGGGACCGCTCTCGGGCAGCCCCAGCATTTT. It yields the protein CASSPGTALGQPQHF.

This clonotype was counted between two and nine times. The chain carries TRBV12-3 or TRBV12-4 and TRBJ2-2; D is undetermined. CDR3 length: 15 amino acids. V was shortened by 4 bases and J by 3 bases, with 12 bases between the two germline ends. Here the CDR3 reads CASSSPTRDTGELFF. In nucleotides, the CDR3 is TGTGCCAGCAGTTCCCCGACCCGCGACACCGGGGAGCTGTTTTTT.

This clonotype was observed at least ten times. V usage is TRBV20-1 and J usage is TRBJ2-3, with TRBD2 identical over 9 bases. CDR1 is DFQATT and CDR2 is SNEGSKA in the germline V gene (reference sequence). Trimming cost V 5 bases and J 5 bases; bases outside gene matches: 5. The CDR3 is 13 amino acids. The CDR3 protein is CSAEAAGGDTQYF. The CDR3, as DNA: TGCAGTGCTGAGGCAGCGGGGGGAGATACGCAGTATTTT.

Many counts were recorded for this clonotype. The DNA of the CDR3 is TGCAGCACCGGGACGCAGCATTGGGTAGATACGCAGTATTTT. As protein: CSTGTQHWVDTQYF. The rearrangement joins TRBV20-1 to TRBJ2-3; TRBD1 or TRBD2 may be the D gene (5 bases each). Germline assignment: CDR1 DFQATT and CDR2 SNEGSKA (reference sequence). This CDR3 is built from 14 residues.

This clonotype showed up many times. This chain uses TRBV27 with TRBJ2-1; the match to TRBD2 covers 9 bases. Germline CDR1 reads MNHEY; CDR2 reads SMNVEV (reference sequence). CDR3 size: 16 residues. The V gene end was trimmed by 4 bases and the J gene end by 0 bases; junction bases not matched to a gene: 4. Here the CDR3 reads CASSYLAGSSYNEQFF. CDR3 DNA: TGTGCCAGCAGTTATCTAGCGGGGAGCTCCTACAATGAGCAGTTCTTC.

This chain uses TRBV4-1 with TRBJ2-5; D is unclear. Germline V gives CDR1 MGHRA, CDR2 YSYEKL. The CDR3 totals 15 residues. Trimming shortened V by 0 bases and J by 0 bases, and 8 bases separated the two germline ends. CDR3 nucleotides: TGCGCCAGCAGCCAAGATGGGCTAGACCAAGAGACCCAGTACTTC. Its translation: CASSQDGLDQETQYF.

In DNA, the CDR3 is TGCGCCAGCAGTCGGGACAGGGGGCGAAACACTGAAGCTTTCTTT. This sequence encodes CASSRDRGRNTEAFF. The rearrangement uses TRBV5-1 and TRBJ1-1; 12 positions agree with TRBD1. V lost 5 bases and J lost 2; bases outside the gene matches: 4. The CDR3 sequence is 15 residues long. The V gene's germline CDR1 is SGHRS and CDR2 YFSETQ.